The 13 T cell receptor beta chains presented below share a single source sample, sequenced in a study of blood T cell repertoires in COVID-19. Profiled with immunoSEQ multiplex PCR; TCRdb holds only in-frame clones, not every one. The data show some 15,000 clones, roughly nine tenths seen once. The source material was peripheral blood. The receptors derive from a human donor in a cohort sampled during active COVID-19.

CDR3 region: CASSYVQGNSPLHF. The CDR3 coding sequence is TGTGCCAGCAGTTACGTACAGGGGAATTCACCCCTCCACTTT. The chain employs TRBV6-6 and TRBJ1-6; TRBD1 agrees at 7 bases. This CDR3 has 14 residues. From germline, CDR1 is MNHNY and CDR2 SVGAGI (reference sequence). Trimming cost V 2 bases and J 7 bases; bases outside gene matches: 2.

V and J are TRBV5-1 and TRBJ1-2, with D unresolved. Trimming stripped 3 bases from V and 0 bases from J, with 9 bases between. This CDR3 spans 14 amino acids. CDR1 is SGHRS, CDR2 YFSETQ, per germline. In DNA, the CDR3 is TGCGCCAGCAGCTGGGGAGAAGCTAACTATGGCTACACCTTC. It codes for CASSWGEANYGYTF.

In its sample, this clone was seen once. The chain is built from TRBV6-6 and TRBJ2-5, with a weak D call TRBD2 (5 bases). The CDR3 covers 13 residues. V lost 5 bases and J 2 bases, leaving 9 bases between the germline ends. CDR1 and CDR2 from the germline V gene are MNHNY and SVGAGI (reference sequence). CDR3 amino acids: CASSTSGQETQYF. The CDR3 DNA is TGTGCCAGCAGTACAAGCGGACAAGAGACCCAGTACTTC.

The V call is TRBV5-8, the J call TRBJ2-4, with 8 bases fitting TRBD1. V dropped 2 bases and J dropped 3; count of bases not matched to a gene: 1. The CDR3 has 14 amino acids. Per germline, CDR1 SGHTS and CDR2 YDEGEE. CDR3 loop: CASSLTGGKNIQYF. The CDR3 nucleotides are TGTGCCAGCAGCTTAACAGGGGGCAAAAACATTCAGTACTTC.

This chain links TRBV24-1 with TRBJ1-4; 8 nucleotides agree with TRBD1. Looked up from germline, CDR1 is KGHDR and CDR2 is SFDVKD. The CDR3 is 13 amino acids. V lost 7 bases and J lost 3; bases outside the gene matches: 0. The CDR3 DNA reads TGTGCCACCAGACAGGGGGCTAATGAAAAACTGTTTTTT. This encodes CATRQGANEKLFF.

The chain has TRBV9 and TRBJ2-2; 7 positions match TRBD2. Germline loops: CDR1 SGDLS, CDR2 YYNGEE. This CDR3 contains 16 residues. Trimming cost V 3 bases and J 6 bases; bases outside gene matches: 11. The CDR3 region is CASSDGELGRAGELFF. The CDR3 bases are TGTGCCAGCAGCGATGGGGAGCTAGGGAGGGCCGGGGAGCTGTTTTTT.

A remark on this clone: In the same sample, other DNA sequences code for this CDR3. The V call is TRBV19, the J call TRBJ2-3; TRBD2 might be the D (6 bases). The CDR3 is made up of 13 amino acids. Germline CDR1 LNHDA, CDR2 SQIVND (reference sequence). V lost 3 bases to trimming and J lost 6 bases, with 10 bases between them. The CDR3 bases are TGTGCCAGTAGTATCGGAGGGGCGGATACGCAGTATTTT. It encodes CASSIGGADTQYF.

The V and J genes are TRBV6-1 and TRBJ2-3; 8 bases are a match to TRBD2. V lost 2 bases and J lost 8; bases outside the gene matches: 12. The CDR3 extends over 16 amino acids. CDR1 MNHNS and CDR2 SASEGT come from the germline V gene. CDR3 sequence reads: CASSERLSGDVGTQYF. The CDR3 DNA follows: TGTGCCAGCAGTGAAAGGCTTAGCGGGGACGTGGGTACGCAGTATTTT.

The rearrangement links TRBV29-1 to TRBJ2-4, with 11 bases aligning to TRBD2. J was trimmed by 6 bases and V by 6 bases; bases with no gene match: 10. CDR1 and CDR2 from the germline V gene are SQVTM and ANQGSEA. CDR3 length: 15 residues. CDR3 amino acids: CSVDLAGGFGNIQYF. The CDR3, as DNA: TGCAGCGTGGACCTAGCGGGGGGTTTCGGAAACATTCAGTACTTC.

This sequence joins TRBV6-5 and TRBJ2-7; no clear D. From germline, CDR1 is MNHEY and CDR2 SVGAGI. The V and J ends lost 2 bases and 0 bases respectively, with 11 bases between them. The CDR3 length is 15 residues. The CDR3 DNA sequence: TGTGCCAGCAGTTACAGTACAGCCCTCTCCTACGAGCAGTACTTC. Amino acids: CASSYSTALSYEQYF.

The chain links TRBV2 to TRBJ1-1; possibly TRBD1 for D (6 bases). CDR3 length: 17 amino acids. Trimming cost V 1 base and J 0 bases, with 15 bases left between them. The germline gives CDR1 SNHLY, CDR2 FYNNEI. CDR3 DNA: TGTGCCAGCAGTGAAGAAGGCGGGGGCAATTTGAACACTGAAGCTTTCTTT. This encodes CASSEEGGGNLNTEAFF.

This clone was observed once. The J gene is TRBJ2-7, the V gene TRBV6-2 or TRBV6-3; TRBD1 might be the D (5 bases). The CDR3 runs 15 residues. Germline CDR1 and CDR2: MNHEY and SVGEGT. Trimming took off 6 bases at V and 2 bases at J, with 17 bases between the two ends. As DNA, the CDR3 is TGTGCCAGCAGCCCCACGGCGCAGACAGCCTACGAGCAGTACTTC. It yields the protein CASSPTAQTAYEQYF.

V is TRBV6-2 or TRBV6-3 and J is TRBJ2-7; TRBD2 agrees at 9 bases. The ends lost 2 bases at V and 5 bases at J; junction bases unmatched: 13. CDR3 size: 17 residues. Germline V lookup: CDR1 MNHEY, CDR2 SVGEGT. In nucleotides, the CDR3 is TGTGCCAGCAGTTACGGGCTAGCGGGGAATCTCGGCCACGAGCAGTACTTC. This encodes CASSYGLAGNLGHEQYF.